This T cell receptor (beta chain) emerged from a study of CD8+CD57+ T cells in acquired aplastic anemia. Background on the study: Healthy donors gave about 10 million reads on average for CD4+ cells. Study-wide points: Patients and controls turned out to have approximately 29 CD8+ CDR3 sequences in common. A significant difference in CD8+ Simpson's diversity between patients and controls was not found.

Germline V lookup: CDR1 SGHTA, CDR2 FQGNSA. This CDR3 has 15 amino acids. Between the trimmed V and J ends, which lost 4 bases and 12 bases, there was a span of 24 bases. Profiling of TCR beta VDJ combinations and CDR3 sequences used genomic DNA as template. One entry per CDR3 protein results from TCRdb running MiXCR on the reads. The sample yields around 400,000 distinct CDR3 sequences, just under 70% seen once. Concerning this clonotype itself: Its antigen is undetermined.

The TCR comes from a human donor in good health, serving as a control. The V gene is TRBV7-2, the J gene TRBJ1-1; no clear D gene. The sample was sorted CD4+, CD8+, or CD8+CD57+ T cells (not recorded which) from PBMCs. This CDR3 reads CASSSHSPNNSDTFF. CDR3 sequence (DNA): TGTGCCAGCAGCTCCCATAGTCCTAACAACAGCGACACTTTCTTT.